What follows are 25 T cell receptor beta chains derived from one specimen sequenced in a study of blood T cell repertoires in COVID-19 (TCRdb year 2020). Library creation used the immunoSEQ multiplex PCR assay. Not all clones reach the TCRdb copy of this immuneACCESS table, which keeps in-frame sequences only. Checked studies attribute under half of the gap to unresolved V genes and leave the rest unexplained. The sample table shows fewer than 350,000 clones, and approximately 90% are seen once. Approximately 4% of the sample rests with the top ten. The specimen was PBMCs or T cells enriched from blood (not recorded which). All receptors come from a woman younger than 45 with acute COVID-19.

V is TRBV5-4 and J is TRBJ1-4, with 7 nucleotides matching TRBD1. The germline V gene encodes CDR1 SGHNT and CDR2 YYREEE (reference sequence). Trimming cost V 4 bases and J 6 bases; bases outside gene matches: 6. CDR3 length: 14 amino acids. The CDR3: CASSTRGQDEKLFF. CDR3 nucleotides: TGTGCCAGCAGCACAAGGGGGCAGGATGAAAAACTGTTTTTT.

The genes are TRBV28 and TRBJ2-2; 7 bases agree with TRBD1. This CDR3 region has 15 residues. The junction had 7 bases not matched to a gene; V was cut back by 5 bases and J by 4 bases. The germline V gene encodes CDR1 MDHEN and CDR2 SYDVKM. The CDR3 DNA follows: TGTGCCAGCAGTCCACCGGGACAGCCCACCGGGGAGCTGTTTTTT. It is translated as CASSPPGQPTGELFF.

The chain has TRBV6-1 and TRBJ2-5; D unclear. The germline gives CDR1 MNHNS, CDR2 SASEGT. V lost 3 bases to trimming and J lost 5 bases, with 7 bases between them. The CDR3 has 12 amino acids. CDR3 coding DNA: TGTGCCAGCAGTGACACGGTGGAGACCCAGTACTTC. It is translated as CASSDTVETQYF.

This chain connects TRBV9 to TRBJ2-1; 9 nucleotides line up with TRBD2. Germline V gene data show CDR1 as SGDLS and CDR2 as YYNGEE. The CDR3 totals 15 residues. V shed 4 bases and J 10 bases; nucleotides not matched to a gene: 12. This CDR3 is CASSLGLATDREQFF. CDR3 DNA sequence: TGTGCCAGCAGCTTGGGACTAGCAACGGACCGAGAGCAGTTCTTC.

Written as DNA, the CDR3 is TGTGCCAGCAGTCCCGGGACAGTTAACAATGAGCAGTTCTTC. Protein: CASSPGTVNNEQFF. V is TRBV6-5 and J is TRBJ2-1; TRBD1 matches 7 bases. This CDR3 has 14 amino acids. After removal of 5 bases from V and 5 bases from J, the junction contained 6 bases not matched to a gene. CDR1 MNHEY and CDR2 SVGAGI come from the germline V gene.

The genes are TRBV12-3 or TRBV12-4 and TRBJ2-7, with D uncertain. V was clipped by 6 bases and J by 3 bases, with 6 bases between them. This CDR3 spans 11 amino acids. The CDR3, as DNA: TGTGCCAGCAGCCCAAACTACGAGCAGTACTTC. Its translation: CASSPNYEQYF.

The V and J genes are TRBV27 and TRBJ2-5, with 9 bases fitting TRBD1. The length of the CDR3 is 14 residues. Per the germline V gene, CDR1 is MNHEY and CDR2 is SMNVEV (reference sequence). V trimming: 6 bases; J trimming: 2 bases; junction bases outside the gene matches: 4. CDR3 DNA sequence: TGTGCCAGCAGATCCGGGACAGGGCAAGAGACCCAGTACTTC. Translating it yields CASRSGTGQETQYF.

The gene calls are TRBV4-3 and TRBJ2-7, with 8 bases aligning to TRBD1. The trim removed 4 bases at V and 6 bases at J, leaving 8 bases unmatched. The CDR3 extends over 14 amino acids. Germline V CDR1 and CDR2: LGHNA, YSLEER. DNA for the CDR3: TGCGCCAGCAGCCTCGGACAGGGTAGGGTCGAGCAGTACTTC. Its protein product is CASSLGQGRVEQYF.

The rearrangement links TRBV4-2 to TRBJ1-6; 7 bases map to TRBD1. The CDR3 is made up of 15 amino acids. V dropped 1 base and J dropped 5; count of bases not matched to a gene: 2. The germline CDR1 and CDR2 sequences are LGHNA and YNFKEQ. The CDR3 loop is CASSQGGTDNSPLHF. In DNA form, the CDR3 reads TGTGCCAGCAGCCAAGGGGGGACAGATAATTCACCCCTCCACTTT.

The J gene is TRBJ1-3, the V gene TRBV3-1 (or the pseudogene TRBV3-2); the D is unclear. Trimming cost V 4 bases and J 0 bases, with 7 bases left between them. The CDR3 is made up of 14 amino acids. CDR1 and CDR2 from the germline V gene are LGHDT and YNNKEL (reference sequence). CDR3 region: CASSLGGSGNTIYF. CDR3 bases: TGTGCCAGCAGCCTAGGAGGCTCTGGAAACACCATATATTTT.

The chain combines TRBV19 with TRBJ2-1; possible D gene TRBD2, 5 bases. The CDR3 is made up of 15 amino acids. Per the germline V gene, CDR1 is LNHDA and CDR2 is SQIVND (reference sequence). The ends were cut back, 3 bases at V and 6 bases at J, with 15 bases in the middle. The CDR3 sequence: CASSISSLVLNEQFF. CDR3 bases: TGTGCCAGTAGTATCTCTTCACTAGTGCTCAATGAGCAGTTCTTC.

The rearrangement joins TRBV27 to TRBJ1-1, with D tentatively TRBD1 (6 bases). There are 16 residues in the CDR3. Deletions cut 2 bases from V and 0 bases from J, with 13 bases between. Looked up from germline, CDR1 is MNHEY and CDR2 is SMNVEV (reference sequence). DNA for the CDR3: TGTGCCAGCAGTTTACAACCGGACAGATTGAACACTGAAGCTTTCTTT. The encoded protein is CASSLQPDRLNTEAFF.

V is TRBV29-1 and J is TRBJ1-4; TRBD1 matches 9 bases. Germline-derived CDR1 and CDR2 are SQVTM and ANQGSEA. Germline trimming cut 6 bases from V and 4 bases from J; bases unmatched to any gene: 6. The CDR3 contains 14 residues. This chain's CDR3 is CSVRDRVNNEKLFF. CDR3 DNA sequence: TGCAGCGTCCGGGACAGGGTAAATAATGAAAAACTGTTTTTT. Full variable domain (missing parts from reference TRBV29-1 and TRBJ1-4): SAVISQKPSRDICQRGTSLTIQCQVDSQVTMMFWYRQQPGQSLTLIATANQGSEATYESGFVIDKFPISRPNLTFSTLTVSNMSPEDSSIYLCSVRDRVNNEKLFFGSGTQLSVL.

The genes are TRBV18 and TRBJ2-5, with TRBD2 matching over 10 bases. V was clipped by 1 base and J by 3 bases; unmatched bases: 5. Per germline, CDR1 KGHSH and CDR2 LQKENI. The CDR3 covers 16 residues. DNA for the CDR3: TGTGCCAGCTCACCACTGAGCGGGAGGGCGGAAGAGACCCAGTACTTC. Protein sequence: CASSPLSGRAEETQYF.

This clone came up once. The CDR3: CASSIGGANTGELFF. The CDR3 DNA sequence: TGTGCCAGCAGCATCGGGGGTGCGAACACCGGGGAGCTGTTTTTT. The genes are TRBV28 and TRBJ2-2, with a possible D match to TRBD2 (6 bases). V was shortened by 6 bases and J by 0 bases, with 11 bases between the two germline ends. Germline assignment: CDR1 MDHEN and CDR2 SYDVKM. CDR3 length: 15 residues.

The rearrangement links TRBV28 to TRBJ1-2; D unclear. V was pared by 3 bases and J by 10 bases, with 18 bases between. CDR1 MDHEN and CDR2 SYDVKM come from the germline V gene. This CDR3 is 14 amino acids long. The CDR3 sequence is CASSLAGIVDDYTF. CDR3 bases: TGTGCCAGCAGTTTGGCGGGGATTGTAGATGACTACACCTTC.

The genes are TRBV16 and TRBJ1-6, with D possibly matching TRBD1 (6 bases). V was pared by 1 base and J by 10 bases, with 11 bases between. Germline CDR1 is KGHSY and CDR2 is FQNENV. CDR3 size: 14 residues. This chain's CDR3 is CASSQWQGPSPLHF. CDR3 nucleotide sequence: TGTGCCAGCAGCCAATGGCAGGGGCCCTCACCCCTCCACTTT.

CDR3 nucleotides: TGTGCCAGCAGCTTAAGAGAAAAGACTAGCGGGAGACACAATGAGCAGTTCTTC. Translated, it gives CASSLREKTSGRHNEQFF. V and J are TRBV11-2 and TRBJ2-1; 12 bases fit TRBD2. The CDR3 consists of 18 residues. V shed 2 bases, J shed 5 bases, and the junction held 10 bases outside the gene matches. The germline V gene encodes CDR1 SGHAT and CDR2 FQNNGV.

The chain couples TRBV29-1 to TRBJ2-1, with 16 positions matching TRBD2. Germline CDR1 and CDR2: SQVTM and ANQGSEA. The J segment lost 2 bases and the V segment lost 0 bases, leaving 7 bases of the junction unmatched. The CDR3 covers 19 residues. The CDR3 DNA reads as TGCAGCGTTGAAGATCCGGGGACTAGCGGGAGGGCCGCCTACAATGAGCAGTTCTTC. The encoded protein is CSVEDPGTSGRAAYNEQFF.

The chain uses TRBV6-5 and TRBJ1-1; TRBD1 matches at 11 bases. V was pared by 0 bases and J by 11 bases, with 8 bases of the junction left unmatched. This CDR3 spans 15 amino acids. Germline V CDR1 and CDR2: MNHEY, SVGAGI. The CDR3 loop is CASSYSRTGGLGAFF. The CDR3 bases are TGTGCCAGCAGTTACTCTCGGACAGGGGGCTTGGGGGCTTTCTTT.

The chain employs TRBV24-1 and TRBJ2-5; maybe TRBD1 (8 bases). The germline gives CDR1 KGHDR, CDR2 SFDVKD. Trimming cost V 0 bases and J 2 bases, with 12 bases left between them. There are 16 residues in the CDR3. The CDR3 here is CATSDLGQGGQETQYF. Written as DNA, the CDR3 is TGTGCCACCAGTGATTTGGGACAGGGAGGGCAAGAGACCCAGTACTTC.

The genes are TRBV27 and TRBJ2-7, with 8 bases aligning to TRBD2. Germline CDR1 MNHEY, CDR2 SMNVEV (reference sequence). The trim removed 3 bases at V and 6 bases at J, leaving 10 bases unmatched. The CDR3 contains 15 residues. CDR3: CASSFSGTSLSEQYF. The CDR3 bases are TGTGCCAGCAGTTTTTCCGGGACTAGTCTGTCCGAGCAGTACTTC.

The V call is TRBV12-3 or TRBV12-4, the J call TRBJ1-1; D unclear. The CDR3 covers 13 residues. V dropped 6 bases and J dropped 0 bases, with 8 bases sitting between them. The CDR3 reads CASSRSVNTEAFF. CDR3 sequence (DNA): TGTGCCAGCAGCCGATCAGTGAACACTGAAGCTTTCTTT.

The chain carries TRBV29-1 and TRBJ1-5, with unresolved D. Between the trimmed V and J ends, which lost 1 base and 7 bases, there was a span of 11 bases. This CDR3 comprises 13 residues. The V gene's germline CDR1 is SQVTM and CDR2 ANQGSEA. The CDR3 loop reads CSVEVSARQPQHF. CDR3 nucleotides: TGCAGCGTTGAAGTATCGGCCAGGCAGCCCCAGCATTTT.

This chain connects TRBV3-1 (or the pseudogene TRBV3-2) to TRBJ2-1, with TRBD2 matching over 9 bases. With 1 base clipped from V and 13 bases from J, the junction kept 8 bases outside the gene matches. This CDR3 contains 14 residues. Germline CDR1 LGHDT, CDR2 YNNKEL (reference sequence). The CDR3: CASSQAERGAGQFF. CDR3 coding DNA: TGTGCCAGCAGCCAAGCGGAGCGGGGGGCGGGACAGTTCTTC.